The clone carrying this T cell receptor beta chain was counted only a few times. Its antigen is not identified. A far bigger clonotype differs at one base, so this is likely a read error. The source of the sample is a study of shared clonotypes between healthy human individuals. Points from the study as a whole: Among donors, the sharing of clonotypes was expected to be influenced by sequencing depth.

Generated by immunoSEQ multiplex PCR, the TCRdb table keeps only in-frame clones and is missing some. The sample carries some 89,000 clones, 67% recorded once. CD8 memory fractions consisted of CD45RO+ and CCR7-negative CD45RA+ TemRA cells together. Germline CDR1 SGHAT, CDR2 FQNNGV. The CDR3 runs to 11 residues. V dropped 4 bases and J dropped 2 bases, with 3 bases sitting between them. The TCR was taken from a man in his thirties or forties in good health. The chain combines TRBV11-2 with TRBJ2-7; D unclear. Material for sequencing was memory CD8+ T cells sorted from blood. Subset specified: CD45RO+ cells pooled with CCR7-negative TemRA cells. CDR3 residues: CASSSAYEQYF. In nucleotides, the CDR3 is TGTGCCAGCAGCTCGGCCTACGAGCAGTACTTC. Full variable domain (rest looked up from reference TRBV11-2 and TRBJ2-7): EAGVAQSPRYKIIEKRQSVAFWCNPISGHATLYWYQQILGQGPKLLIQFQNNGVVDDSQLPKDRFSAERLKGVDSTLKIQPAKLEDSAVYLCASSSAYEQYFGPGTRLTVT.